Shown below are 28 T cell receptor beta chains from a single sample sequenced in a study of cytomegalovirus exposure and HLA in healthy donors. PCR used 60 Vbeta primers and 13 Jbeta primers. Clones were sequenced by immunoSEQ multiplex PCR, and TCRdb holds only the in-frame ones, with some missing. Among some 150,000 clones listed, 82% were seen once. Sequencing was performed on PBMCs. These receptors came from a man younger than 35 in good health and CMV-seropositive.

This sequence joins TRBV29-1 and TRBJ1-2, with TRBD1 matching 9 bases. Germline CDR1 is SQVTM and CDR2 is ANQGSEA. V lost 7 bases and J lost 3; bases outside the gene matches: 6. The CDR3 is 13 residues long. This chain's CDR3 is CSARDRVDYGYTF. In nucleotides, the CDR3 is TGCAGCGCCAGGGACAGGGTAGACTATGGCTACACCTTC.

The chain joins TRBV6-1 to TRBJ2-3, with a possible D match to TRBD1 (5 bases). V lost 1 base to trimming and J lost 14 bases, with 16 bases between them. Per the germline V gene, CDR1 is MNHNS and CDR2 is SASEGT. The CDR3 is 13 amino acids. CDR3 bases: TGTGCCAGCAGTGAAGTTCGGAGACAGTATTCGTATTTT. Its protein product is CASSEVRRQYSYF.

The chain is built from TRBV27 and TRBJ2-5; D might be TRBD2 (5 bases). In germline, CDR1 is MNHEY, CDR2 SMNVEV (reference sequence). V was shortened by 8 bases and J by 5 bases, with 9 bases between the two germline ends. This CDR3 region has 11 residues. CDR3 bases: TGTGCCAGCGGAGGATGGGAGACCCAGTACTTC. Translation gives CASGGWETQYF.

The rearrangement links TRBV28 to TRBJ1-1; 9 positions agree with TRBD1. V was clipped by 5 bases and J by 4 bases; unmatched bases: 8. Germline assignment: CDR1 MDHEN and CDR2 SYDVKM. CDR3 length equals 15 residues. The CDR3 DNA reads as TGTGCCAGCAGTGGGTCGGACAGGGGCTTCACTGAAGCTTTCTTT. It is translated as CASSGSDRGFTEAFF.

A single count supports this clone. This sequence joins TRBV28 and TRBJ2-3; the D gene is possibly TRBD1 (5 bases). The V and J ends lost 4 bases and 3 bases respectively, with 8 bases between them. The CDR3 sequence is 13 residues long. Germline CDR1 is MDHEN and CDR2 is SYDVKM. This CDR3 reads CASSSRQTDTQYF. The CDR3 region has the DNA TGTGCCAGCAGTTCCAGACAGACAGATACGCAGTATTTT.

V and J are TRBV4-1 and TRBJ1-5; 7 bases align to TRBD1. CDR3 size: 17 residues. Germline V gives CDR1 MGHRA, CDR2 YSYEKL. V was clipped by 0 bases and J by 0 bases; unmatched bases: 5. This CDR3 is CASSQDQGGYSNQPQHF. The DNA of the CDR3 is TGCGCCAGCAGCCAAGACCAGGGGGGCTATAGCAATCAGCCCCAGCATTTT.

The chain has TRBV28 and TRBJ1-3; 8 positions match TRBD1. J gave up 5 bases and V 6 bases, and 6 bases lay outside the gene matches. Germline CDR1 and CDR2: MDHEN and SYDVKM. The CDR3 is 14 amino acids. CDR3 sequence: CASRNQGARNTIYF. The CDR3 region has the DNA TGTGCCAGCAGGAACCAGGGGGCAAGAAACACCATATATTTT.

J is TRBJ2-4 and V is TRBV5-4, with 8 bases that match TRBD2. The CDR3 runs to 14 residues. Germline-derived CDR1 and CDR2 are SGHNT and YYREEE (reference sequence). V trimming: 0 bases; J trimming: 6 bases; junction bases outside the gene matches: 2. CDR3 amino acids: CASSLATSGNIQYF. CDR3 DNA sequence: TGTGCCAGCAGCTTGGCTACTAGCGGAAACATTCAGTACTTC.

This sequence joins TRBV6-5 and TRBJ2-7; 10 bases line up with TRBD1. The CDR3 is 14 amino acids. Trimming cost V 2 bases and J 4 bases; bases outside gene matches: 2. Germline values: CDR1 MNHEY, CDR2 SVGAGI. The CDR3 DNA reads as TGTGCCAGCAGTTACGTGGACAGGGGGTACGAGCAGTACTTC. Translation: CASSYVDRGYEQYF.

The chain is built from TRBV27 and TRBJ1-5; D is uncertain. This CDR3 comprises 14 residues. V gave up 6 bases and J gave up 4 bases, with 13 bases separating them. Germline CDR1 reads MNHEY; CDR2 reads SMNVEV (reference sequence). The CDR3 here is CASSSPGLNQPQHF. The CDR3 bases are TGTGCCAGCAGCTCCCCAGGTTTGAATCAGCCCCAGCATTTT.

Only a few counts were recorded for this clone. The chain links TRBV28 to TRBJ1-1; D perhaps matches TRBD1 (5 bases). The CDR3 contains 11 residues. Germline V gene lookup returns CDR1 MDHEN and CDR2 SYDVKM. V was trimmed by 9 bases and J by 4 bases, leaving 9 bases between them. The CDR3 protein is CARRGSTEAFF. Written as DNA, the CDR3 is TGTGCCAGACGGGGGAGCACTGAAGCTTTCTTT.

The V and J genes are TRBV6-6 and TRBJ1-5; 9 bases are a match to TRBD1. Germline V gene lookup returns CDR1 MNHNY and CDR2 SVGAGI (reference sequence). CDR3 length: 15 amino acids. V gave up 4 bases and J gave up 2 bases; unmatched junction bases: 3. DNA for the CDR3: TGTGCCAGCAGTTCCGGGACAGGGCGCAATCAGCCCCAGCATTTT. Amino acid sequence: CASSSGTGRNQPQHF.

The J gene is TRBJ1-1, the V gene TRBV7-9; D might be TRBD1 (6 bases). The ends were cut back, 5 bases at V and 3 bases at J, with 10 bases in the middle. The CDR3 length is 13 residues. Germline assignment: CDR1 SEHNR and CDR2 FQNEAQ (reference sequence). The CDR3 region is CASSRDTHTEAFF. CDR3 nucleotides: TGTGCCAGCAGCAGGGACACCCACACTGAAGCTTTCTTT. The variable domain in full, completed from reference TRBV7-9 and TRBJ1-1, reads DTGVSQNPRHKITKRGQNVTFRCDPISEHNRLYWYRQTLGQGPEFLTYFQNEAQLEKSRLLSDRFSAERPKGSFSTLEIQRTEQGDSAMYLCASSRDTHTEAFFGQGTRLTVV.

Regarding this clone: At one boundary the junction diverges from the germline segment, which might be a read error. CDR3 sequence reads: CAGSPLAGAGEQYF. The CDR3 region has the DNA TGTGCCGGCAGTCCACTAGCGGGAGCTGGGGAGCAGTACTTC. J is TRBJ2-7 and V is TRBV28, with TRBD2 identical over 11 bases. Germline lookup yields CDR1 MDHEN and CDR2 SYDVKM. There are 14 residues in the CDR3.

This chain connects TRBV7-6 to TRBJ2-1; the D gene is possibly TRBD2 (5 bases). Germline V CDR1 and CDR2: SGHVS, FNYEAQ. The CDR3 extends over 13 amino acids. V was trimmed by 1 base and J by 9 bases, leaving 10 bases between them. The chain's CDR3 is CASSLGTDSEQFF. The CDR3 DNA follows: TGTGCCAGCAGCTTAGGGACTGATAGTGAGCAGTTCTTC. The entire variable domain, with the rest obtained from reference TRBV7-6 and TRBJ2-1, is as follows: GAGVSQSPRYKVTKRGQDVALRCDPISGHVSLYWYRQALGQGPEFLTYFNYEAQQDKSGLPNDRFSAERPEGSISTLTIQRTEQRDSAMYRCASSLGTDSEQFFGPGTRLTVL.

Here the CDR3 reads CASSSRTSGTPYTDTQYF. The CDR3, as DNA: TGTGCCAGCAGCTCCCGGACTAGCGGGACGCCGTACACAGATACGCAGTATTTT. The rearrangement joins TRBV5-4 to TRBJ2-3; 12 positions agree with TRBD2. This CDR3 has 18 residues. The V segment lost 3 bases and the J segment 2 bases; nucleotides outside the gene matches: 10. In germline, CDR1 is SGHNT, CDR2 YYREEE (reference sequence). Using reference TRBV5-4 and TRBJ2-3 for the parts outside the CDR3, the full variable domain is ETGVTQSPTHLIKTRGQQVTLRCSSQSGHNTVSWYQQALGQGPQFIFQYYREEENGRGNFPPRFSGLQFPNYSSELNVNALELDDSALYLCASSSRTSGTPYTDTQYFGPGTRLTVL.

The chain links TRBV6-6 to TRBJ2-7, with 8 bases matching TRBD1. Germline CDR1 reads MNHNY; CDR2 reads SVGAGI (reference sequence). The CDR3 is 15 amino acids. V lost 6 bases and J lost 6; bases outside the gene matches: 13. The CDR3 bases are TGTGCCAGCAGGTTTTCGACAGGGGTGACTAGCGAGCAGTACTTC. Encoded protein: CASRFSTGVTSEQYF.

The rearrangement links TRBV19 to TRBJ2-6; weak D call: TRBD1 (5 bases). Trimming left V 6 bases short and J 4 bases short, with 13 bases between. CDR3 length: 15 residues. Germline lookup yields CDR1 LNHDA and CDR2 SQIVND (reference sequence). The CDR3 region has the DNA TGTGCCAGTAGCTCCAGGGATACGGGGGCCAACGTCCTGACTTTC. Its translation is CASSSRDTGANVLTF.

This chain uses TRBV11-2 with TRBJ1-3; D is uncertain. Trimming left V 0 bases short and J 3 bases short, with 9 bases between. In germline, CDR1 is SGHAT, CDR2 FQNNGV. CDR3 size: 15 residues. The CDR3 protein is CASSLDRTNGNTIYF. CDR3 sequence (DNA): TGTGCCAGCAGCTTAGACAGAACAAATGGAAACACCATATATTTT.

The CDR3 nucleotides are TGTGCCAGCAGCCCGACCCGGACAGGGGGCTTCTACGAGCAGTACTTC. As protein: CASSPTRTGGFYEQYF. The chain uses TRBV5-6 and TRBJ2-7, with 11 positions matching TRBD1. Per the germline V gene, CDR1 is SGHDT and CDR2 is YYEEEE. The V gene end was trimmed by 4 bases and the J gene end by 3 bases; junction bases not matched to a gene: 9. This CDR3 has 16 residues.

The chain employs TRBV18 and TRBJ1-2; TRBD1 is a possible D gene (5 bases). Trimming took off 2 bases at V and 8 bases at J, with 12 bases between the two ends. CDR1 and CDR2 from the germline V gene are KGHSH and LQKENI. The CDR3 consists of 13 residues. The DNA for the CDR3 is TGTGCCAGCTCACCATGGGCAGGGAAAGGCTACACCTTC. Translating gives CASSPWAGKGYTF.

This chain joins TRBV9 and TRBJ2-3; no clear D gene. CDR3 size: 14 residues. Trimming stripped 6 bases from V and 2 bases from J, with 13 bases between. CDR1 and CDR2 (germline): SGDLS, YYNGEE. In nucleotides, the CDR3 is TGTGCCAGCAAACCGAACAGATTCACAGATACGCAGTATTTT. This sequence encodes CASKPNRFTDTQYF.

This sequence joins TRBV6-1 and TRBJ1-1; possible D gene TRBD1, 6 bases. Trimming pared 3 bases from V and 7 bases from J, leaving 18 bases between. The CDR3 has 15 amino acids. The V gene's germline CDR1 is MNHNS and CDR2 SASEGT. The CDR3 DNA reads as TGTGCCAGCAGTGACCTTGGGGGCCTCTGGGGTGAAGCTTTCTTT. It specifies CASSDLGGLWGEAFF.

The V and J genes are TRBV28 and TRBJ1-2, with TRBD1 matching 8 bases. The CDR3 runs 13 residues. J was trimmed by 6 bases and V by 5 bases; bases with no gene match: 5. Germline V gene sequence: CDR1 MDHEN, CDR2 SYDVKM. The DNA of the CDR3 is TGTGCCAGCAGTCCCTGGACAGGGAATGGCTACACCTTC. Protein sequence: CASSPWTGNGYTF.

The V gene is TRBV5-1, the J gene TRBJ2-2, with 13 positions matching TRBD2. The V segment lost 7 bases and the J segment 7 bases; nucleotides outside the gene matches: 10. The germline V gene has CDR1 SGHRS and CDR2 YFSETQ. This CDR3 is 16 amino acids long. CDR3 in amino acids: CASLGLAGVNGGELFF. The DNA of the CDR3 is TGCGCCAGCCTAGGACTAGCGGGAGTAAATGGCGGGGAGCTGTTTTTT.

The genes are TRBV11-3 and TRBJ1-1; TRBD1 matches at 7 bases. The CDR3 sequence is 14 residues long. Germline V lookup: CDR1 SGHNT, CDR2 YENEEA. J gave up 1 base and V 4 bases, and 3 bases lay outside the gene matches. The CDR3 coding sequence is TGTGCCAGCAGCTCTCAGGGGGGGAACACTGAAGCTTTCTTT. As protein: CASSSQGGNTEAFF.

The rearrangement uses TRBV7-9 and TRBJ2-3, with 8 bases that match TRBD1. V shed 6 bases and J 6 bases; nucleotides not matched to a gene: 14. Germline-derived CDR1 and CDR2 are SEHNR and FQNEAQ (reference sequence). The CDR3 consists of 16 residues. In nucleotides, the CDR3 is TGTGCCAGCAGTTATACCGGGACAGGACACGGGGATACGCAGTATTTT. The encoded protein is CASSYTGTGHGDTQYF.

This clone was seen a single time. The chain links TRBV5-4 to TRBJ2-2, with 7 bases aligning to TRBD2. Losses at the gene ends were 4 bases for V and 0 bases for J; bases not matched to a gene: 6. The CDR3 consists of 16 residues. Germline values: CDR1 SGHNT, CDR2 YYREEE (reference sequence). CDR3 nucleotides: TGTGCCAGCAGCCCCGGGCGGGAGACGAACACCGGGGAGCTGTTTTTT. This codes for CASSPGRETNTGELFF.